The source of this T cell receptor (beta chain) is a study of T-cell reconstitution after alpha-beta-depleted transplantation in children. In its sample, this clonotype was seen once. Germline CDR1 reads LGHNA; CDR2 reads YNFKEQ. Trimming cost V 0 bases and J 3 bases; bases outside gene matches: 10. CDR3 length equals 18 residues. Unique molecular identifiers were built into the TCRbeta library. One entry per CDR3 protein, called by TCRdb with MiXCR from the PCR reads. The top ten clones hold about 3.9% of a sample with about 350,000 distinct CDR3 sequences, more than 10% of them seen once. The TCR comes from a human donor who donated a stem cell graft to a child with Fanconi anemia. The chain employs TRBV4-2 and TRBJ2-3; 9 bases line up with TRBD2. The source material was PBMCs, sampled from the stem cell graft. DNA for the CDR3: TGTGCCAGCAGCCAAGATCGGCAGGGGCGGGGGGGTACAGATACGCAGTATTTT. Protein: CASSQDRQGRGGTDTQYF.